This TCR beta chain was documented in a study of identical twins. V trimming: 5 bases; J trimming: 5 bases; junction bases outside the gene matches: 6. There are 14 residues in the CDR3. Germline CDR1 is SGHAT and CDR2 is FQNNGV. Unique molecular identifiers were present on the cDNA, and a universal primer site came from template switching. TCRdb re-derived calls from the 5' RACE reads in MiXCR, one entry per CDR3 protein. The sample shows 1.5 million to 2 million distinct CDR3 sequences, about 32% of them seen only once. This sequence was found in a newborn girl in good health. The chain employs TRBV11-2 and TRBJ2-5, with 9 bases matching TRBD2. The sequenced sample consisted of cord blood. In DNA, the CDR3 is TGTGCCAGCAGCGCCGGACTAGCGATTGAGACCCAGTACTTC. As protein: CASSAGLAIETQYF.